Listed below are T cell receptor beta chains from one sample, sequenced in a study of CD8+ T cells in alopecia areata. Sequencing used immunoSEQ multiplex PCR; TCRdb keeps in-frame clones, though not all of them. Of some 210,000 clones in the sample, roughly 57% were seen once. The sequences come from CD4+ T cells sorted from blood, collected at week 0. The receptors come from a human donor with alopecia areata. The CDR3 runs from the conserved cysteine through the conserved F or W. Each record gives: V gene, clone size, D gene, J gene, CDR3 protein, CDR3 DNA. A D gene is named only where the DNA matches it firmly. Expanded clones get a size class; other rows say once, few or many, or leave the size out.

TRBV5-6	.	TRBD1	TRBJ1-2	CASSSIRDRGRRGYGYTF	TGTGCCAGCAGCAGCATCCGGGACAGGGGAAGAAGGGGCTATGGCTACACCTTC
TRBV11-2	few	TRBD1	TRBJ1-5	CASSVDRAQPQHF	TGTGCCAGCAGCGTGGACAGGGCTCAGCCCCAGCATTTT
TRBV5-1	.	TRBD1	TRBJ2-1	CASSQGQGYNEQFF	TGCGCCAGCAGCCAGGGACAGGGGTACAATGAGCAGTTCTTC
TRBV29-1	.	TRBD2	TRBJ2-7	CSVEGGSQYEQYF	TGCAGCGTTGAAGGCGGGAGCCAGTACGAGCAGTACTTC
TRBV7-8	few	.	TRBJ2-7	CASSLAREYEQYF	TGTGCCAGCAGCTTAGCGAGGGAGTACGAGCAGTACTTC
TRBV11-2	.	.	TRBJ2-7	CASSLDPGQAREQYF	TGTGCCAGCAGCTTAGACCCCGGCCAGGCCCGCGAGCAGTACTTC
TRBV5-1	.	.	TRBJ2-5	CASSLDAAGKTQYF	TGCGCCAGCAGCTTGGACGCCGCGGGAAAGACCCAGTACTTC
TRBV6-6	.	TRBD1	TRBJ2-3	CASSPRQGSTDTQYF	TGTGCCAGCAGCCCTAGACAGGGTAGCACAGATACGCAGTATTTT
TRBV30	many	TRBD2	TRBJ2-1	CAFDGLAGMGEQFF	TGTGCCTTCGATGGACTAGCGGGGATGGGTGAGCAGTTCTTC
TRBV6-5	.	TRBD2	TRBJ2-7	CASRWERGSHEQYF	TGTGCCAGCCGTTGGGAGCGGGGGTCCCACGAGCAGTACTTC
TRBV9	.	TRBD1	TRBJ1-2	CASSARQGEDGYTF	TGTGCCAGCAGCGCTCGACAGGGGGAGGATGGCTACACCTTC
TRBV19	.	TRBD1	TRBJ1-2	CASSPGTANYGYTF	TGTGCCAGTTCACCCGGGACAGCCAACTATGGCTACACCTTC
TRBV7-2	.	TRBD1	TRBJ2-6	CASRQPGQASTGANVLTF	TGTGCCAGCAGGCAACCGGGACAGGCTTCTACTGGGGCCAACGTCCTGACTTTC
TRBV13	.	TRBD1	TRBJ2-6	CASSSDRRSSGANVLTF	TGTGCCAGCAGTTCGGACAGGCGCAGCTCTGGGGCCAACGTCCTGACTTTC